This T cell receptor beta chain originates from a study of cytomegalovirus exposure and HLA in healthy donors. The V gene end was trimmed by 5 bases and the J gene end by 9 bases; junction bases not matched to a gene: 4. CDR3 size: 13 residues. In germline, CDR1 is SEHNR, CDR2 FQNEAQ (reference sequence). PCR involved 60 Vbeta and 13 Jbeta primers. Assay used: immunoSEQ multiplex PCR; TCRdb lists only in-frame clones, some missing. There are about 120,000 clones in the sample; over 6.5% occur only once, and approximately 6.6% lies in the top ten. This clone was counted a few times. Its target is not known. Findings and caveats of the study: The authors enumerated 150 to 200 TCR beta chains as linked to cytomegalovirus. It was confirmed in vitro that three of the CMV-associated chains were specific for CMV antigens. When a later analysis was performed, an Asian-associated ancestry cluster reportedly had fewer N-insertions than the roughly 670-donor mean. A later analysis showed HLA-associated TCR beta chains outstripping equally common others in clonal expansion.

This rearrangement joins TRBV7-9 to TRBJ1-6; 7 positions match TRBD1. The sequence was collected from a woman in her thirties or forties in good health and CMV-seropositive. Sequenced input: PBMCs. This CDR3 is CASSRGPGSPLHF. CDR3 nucleotide sequence: TGTGCCAGCAGCAGGGGGCCTGGTTCACCCCTCCACTTT. The complete variable domain, with remaining parts taken from reference TRBV7-9 and TRBJ1-6, reads DTGVSQNPRHKITKRGQNVTFRCDPISEHNRLYWYRQTLGQGPEFLTYFQNEAQLEKSRLLSDRFSAERPKGSFSTLEIQRTEQGDSAMYLCASSRGPGSPLHFGNGTRLTVT.